This TCR beta chain was obtained from a study of cytomegalovirus exposure and HLA in healthy donors. Study-wide findings and caveats: Later work found that TCR association rates differed between HLA loci; DRB1 had the most and HLA-C the fewest.

The primer mix had 60 Vbeta and 13 Jbeta primers. Sequencing was performed with immunoSEQ multiplex PCR; in TCRdb, only in-frame clones are kept and a portion is missing. The profile shows 150,000 or so clones, 75% of them singletons. This clone was counted a single time. Its antigen is undetermined. Germline-derived CDR1 and CDR2 are MNHEY and SVGAGI. The CDR3 runs to 13 residues. V was pared by 2 bases and J by 3 bases, with 7 bases between. This clonotype was sampled from a man aged 25-45 years in good health and CMV-seronegative. Sequencing was done on a sample of PBMCs. V is TRBV6-5 and J is TRBJ1-1; D not resolved. The chain's CDR3 is CASSYGLDTEAFF. In nucleotides, the CDR3 is TGTGCCAGCAGTTACGGACTGGACACTGAAGCTTTCTTT.